This T cell receptor beta chain was found in a study of T-cell memory formation after mild COVID-19. Findings of the study overall: Within pre-infection memory, some responding clones were found, suggesting cross-reactive memory joined.

The table lists this clonotype with a few counts. The target antigen is unknown. TCRdb re-analysed the 5' RACE reads in MiXCR, keeping a single row per CDR3 protein. Of hundreds of thousands of distinct CDR3 sequences listed, 15% to 20% were seen once; the top ten hold around a fifth. Per germline, CDR1 LGHNA and CDR2 YSLEER. V was shortened by 3 bases and J by 0 bases, with 8 bases between the two germline ends. The CDR3 has 14 residues. This chain joins TRBV4-3 and TRBJ1-1, with unresolved D. Sequencing was done on a sample of PBMCs or a T cell subset sorted from them (not recorded which). This receptor was identified in a man aged 18 to 29 who had mild COVID-19 (a few samples of this study predate the infection). Cell type and time point are not known. The CDR3 region is CASSQGDMNTEAFF. In DNA form, the CDR3 reads TGCGCCAGCAGCCAGGGCGACATGAACACTGAAGCTTTCTTT.